This TCR beta chain comes out of a study of T-cell memory formation after mild COVID-19 (dated by TCRdb to the early 2020s). Looking at the study overall: TCR sequence clusters from the two donors were found to be largely donor specific. T-cell clones expanding and contracting after mild COVID-19 in two donors were tracked by longitudinal TCRalpha and TCRbeta repertoire sequencing. The cohort was made up of two young adult volunteers, one female and one male, who were previously healthy. What the research found in general, with its limitations: Contracting CD4+ clones appeared mostly in the CM and EM memory subsets, whereas CD8+ clones were enriched in EMRA. Some responding clones were found in pre-infection memory, which suggests that pre-existing cross-reactive memory T cells took part in the SARS-CoV-2 response. Clones that contracted from day 15 to 85 showed balanced CD4/CD8 phenotypes, whereas a second wave of clones that expanded from day 15 to 37 leaned towards CD4+. SARS-CoV-2 specificity of the second-wave clones peaking on day 37 was not confirmed. The study covered only a couple of mild cases, and larger cohorts including severe cases with pre-infection samples were considered necessary.

The germline V gene (reference sequence) supplies CDR1 DFQATT and CDR2 SNEGSKA. Cut back by 2 bases and 8 bases, the V and J ends lie 22 bases apart. Its CDR3 holds 16 amino acids, cysteine through phenylalanine. Here the CDR3 DNA is all that survives: 48 bases in frame from base 1. Sequencing instrument: Illumina NovaSeq 6000. Using 5'RACE with constant-segment primers, TCRalpha and TCRbeta cDNA libraries were constructed, with sample barcodes and unique molecular identifiers added in the process. RNA was extracted from every sample with Trizol reagent. Libraries were amplified in two PCR steps, with a second sample barcode and Illumina TruSeq adapters added in the second step. Sequencing of the libraries was done on an Illumina NovaSeq, producing 2 x 150 bp paired-end reads. In the authors' own workflow: With migec v1.2.7, reads were demultiplexed and then collapsed into UMI-guided consensus sequences. Using mixcr v2.1.11, the UMI consensuses were aligned to TRA and TRB V and J templates and assembled into clonotypes. A clonotype was counted as expanded or contracted only when both edgeR and NoisET called the clonotype significant, with the noise models trained on biological replicates. For edgeR calls, the thresholds were a false discovery rate-adjusted p below 0.01 and a log2 fold-change of 1. As an exploratory analysis of dynamics, max-normalized trajectories of the 1000 most abundant clonotypes were examined by PCA with hierarchical clustering. Separately sequenced CD4+ and CD8+ repertoires were used to assign the CD4 or CD8 phenotype of responding clones. TCRdb passed the public sequencing reads through fastp at Q25 and MiXCR, retaining productive beta sequences. When rows share a CDR3 protein, they turn into one entry using the most common DNA and genes. These V and J calls rely on TCRdb rather than the paper's analysis. The sample table records more than 80,000 distinct CDR3 sequences; more than 15% of these occur just once. The ten largest clones capture less than 35% of the sample.

This clonotype was counted between two and nine times. This clone's antigen is unknown. No much larger clonotype is one base removed from it; base qualities were not supplied. Ficoll-Paque density gradient centrifugation was used to isolate PBMCs. The sequencing sample was made of PBMCs or a T cell subset sorted from them (not recorded which). The V and J genes are TRBV20-1 and TRBJ2-1; no D gene can be assigned with confidence. The origin of this receptor is an adult woman who had mild COVID-19 (a few samples of this study predate the infection). The sample titles of this study are shuffled in the database, so cell type and time point are left out; the donor was told from shared clones. CDR3 region: CSARTPGVQSRDEQFF. The nucleotide sequence reads as follows: TGCAGTGCTAGAACCCCAGGAGTCCAAAGTCGGGATGAGCAGTTCTTC.